This TCR beta chain was captured by sequencing in a study of shared clonotypes between healthy human individuals. Looking at the study overall: CD4 naive cells filled three plates per donor, CD4 memory three, CD8 naive two and CD8 memory one.

The trim removed 2 bases at V and 7 bases at J, leaving 4 bases unmatched. The length of the CDR3 is 14 residues. Germline loops: CDR1 SGHRS, CDR2 YFSETQ. For this clone: Within the sample, other DNA sequences also encode this same CDR3.

Methods used by the authors: ImmunoSEQ sequences covered only the junction and lacked quality scores; filtering therefore differed. Profiled with immunoSEQ multiplex PCR; TCRdb holds only in-frame clones, not every one. From that table come the V and J calls and clone size; the DNA was used to work out D and trimming. Found here are 730,000 or so clones, 55% to 75% of them singletons; the top ten hold approximately 1.8%. None of the donors, who were healthy HIV-negative adults, had recently had acute infections or vaccinations. This TCR derives from a woman in her twenties or thirties in good health. This chain uses TRBV5-1 with TRBJ1-4; TRBD1 aligns across 8 bases. The sequencing sample was made of memory CD4+ T cells sorted from blood. The subset is: CD45RA-negative fraction. The chain's CDR3 is CASSFGQGSEKLFF. DNA for the CDR3: TGCGCCAGCAGCTTCGGACAGGGAAGTGAAAAACTGTTTTTT.